The TCR beta chain under discussion was sequenced for a study of beta chain features in type 1 diabetes. Study findings and constraints: HLA influence on TCRB rearrangement stayed unresolved here. Researchers caution that PCR might favor shorter templates, equally among patients and controls. Type 1 diabetes patients had moderately but significantly shorter TCRB CDR3s in all four CD4+ subsets.

Sequencing targeted expressed TCRB transcripts, as all isolated RNA had been reverse transcribed. TCRdb keeps only in-frame clones here, not all; method: immunoSEQ multiplex PCR. The data hold 640,000 or so clones, with over 10% observed a single time. This clone was recorded a few times. Its specificity is not known. Naive, central memory, regulatory and stem cell-like memory cells within the CD4+ compartment were sorted using CD45RO/CCR7/CD25/CD127/CD95/CD27. V lost 5 bases to trimming and J lost 1 base, with 12 bases between them. The germline V gene encodes CDR1 SGHRS and CDR2 YFSETQ. The CDR3 extends over 14 amino acids.

The J gene is TRBJ1-1, the V gene TRBV5-1; tentative D call: TRBD1 (5 bases). The receptor was derived from a man aged 18 to 29 with type 1 diabetes. Sequenced sample: naive CD4+ T cells from blood. CDR3 protein: CASRSQGENTEAFF. CDR3 DNA sequence: TGCGCCAGCAGGAGCCAGGGAGAGAACACTGAAGCTTTCTTT.